These T cell receptor beta chains were read from a single sample in a study of T-cell memory formation after mild COVID-19. MiXCR, applied by TCRdb to the 5' RACE reads, yields one record per CDR3 protein. The data hold around 220,000 distinct CDR3 sequences, with 15% to 20% observed a single time. Sequencing used PBMCs or a T cell subset sorted from them (not recorded which). These receptors all stem from a man aged 18-30 years who had mild COVID-19 (a few samples of this study predate the infection). Cell type and time point are not known. Each CDR3 is given with its conserved first and last residue. The order of the fields is D gene, clone size, V gene, J gene, CDR3 DNA, CDR3 protein. A D gene is named only where the DNA matches it firmly. Where a row states a size, it is once, few, many or the class of an expanded clone; other rows omit it.

D: TRBD1
size: many
V: TRBV11-2
J: TRBJ2-2
DNA: TGTGCCAGCAGCGCGGACAGGGGGCTACTCATCACCGGGGAGCTGTTTTTT
CDR3: CASSADRGLLITGELFF

D: TRBD1
size: -
V: TRBV7-2
J: TRBJ1-2
DNA: TGTGCCAGCAGCCAACGCACAGGGGGGCATGGCTACACCTTC
CDR3: CASSQRTGGHGYTF

D: -
size: -
V: TRBV7-2
J: TRBJ2-3
DNA: TGTGCCAGCAGCGCATACGCGGGGCGCACAGATACGCAGTATTTT
CDR3: CASSAYAGRTDTQYF

D: TRBD2
size: few
V: TRBV2
J: TRBJ2-3
DNA: TGTGCCAGCACACTAGCGGGGGGGCCGCAAGATACGCAGTATTTT
CDR3: CASTLAGGPQDTQYF

D: TRBD2
size: -
V: TRBV2
J: TRBJ2-1
DNA: TGTGCCAGCAGTGAATATCGAGCGGGGTTCTACAATGAGCAGTTCTTC
CDR3: CASSEYRAGFYNEQFF

D: TRBD2
size: few
V: TRBV27
J: TRBJ2-1
DNA: TGTGCCAGCAGTGGGACTAGCATCGTCTACAATGAGCAGTTCTTC
CDR3: CASSGTSIVYNEQFF

D: -
size: -
V: TRBV12-5
J: TRBJ1-1
DNA: TGTGCTAGTGGTTTGGGGAACACTGAAGCTTTCTTT
CDR3: CASGLGNTEAFF

D: TRBD1
size: -
V: TRBV30
J: TRBJ2-5
DNA: TGTGCCTGGCGGCGACAGGGGGGGGAGACCCAGTACTTC
CDR3: CAWRRQGGETQYF

D: -
size: few
V: TRBV6-2/TRBV6-3
J: TRBJ2-2
DNA: TGTGCCAGCAATCGACCTCTAGCAACCGGGGAGCTGTTTTTT
CDR3: CASNRPLATGELFF

D: -
size: few
V: TRBV7-3
J: TRBJ2-3
DNA: TGTGCCAGCAGCATTTCCGCTAGCACAGATACGCAGTATTTT
CDR3: CASSISASTDTQYF

D: TRBD1
size: -
V: TRBV12-3/TRBV12-4
J: TRBJ2-5
DNA: TGTGCCAGCAGTTTAAGGTCGCAGGGGGAAGAGACCCAGTACTTC
CDR3: CASSLRSQGEETQYF

D: -
size: few
V: TRBV7-6
J: TRBJ1-4
DNA: TGTGCCAGCAGCTTCCGGGGGGGGTCAACTAATGAAAAACTGTTTTTT
CDR3: CASSFRGGSTNEKLFF

D: -
size: -
V: TRBV27
J: TRBJ1-6
DNA: TGTGCCAGCAGTCCACACCTGGCCCGGGATTCACCCCTCCACTTT
CDR3: CASSPHLARDSPLHF

D: -
size: -
V: TRBV24-1
J: TRBJ2-1
DNA: TGTGCCACCAGTGATGGAGGGTACGATGAGCAGTTCTTC
CDR3: CATSDGGYDEQFF

D: -
size: -
V: TRBV7-2
J: TRBJ1-2
DNA: TGTGCCAGCAGCCAGCGGACAGATACTATCGCTTATGGCTACACCTTC
CDR3: CASSQRTDTIAYGYTF

D: TRBD2
size: -
V: TRBV6-2/TRBV6-3
J: TRBJ2-7
DNA: TGTGCCAGCAGTTACGGGCCGGGACTAGCTACCTACGAGCAGTACTTC
CDR3: CASSYGPGLATYEQYF

D: TRBD1
size: few
V: TRBV9
J: TRBJ2-2
DNA: TGTGCCAGCAGCGTATCCGGGACAGGGGGCCTCACCGGGGAGCTGTTTTTT
CDR3: CASSVSGTGGLTGELFF

D: -
size: few
V: TRBV5-1
J: TRBJ2-7
DNA: TGCGCCAGCAGCTTGGCACGGGAGCAGTACTTC
CDR3: CASSLAREQYF

D: -
size: -
V: TRBV29-1
J: TRBJ1-1
DNA: TGCAGCGTTGCAGAGAGAGGTCAGAACACTGAAGCTTTCTTT
CDR3: CSVAERGQNTEAFF

D: -
size: few
V: TRBV5-1
J: TRBJ2-5
DNA: TGCGCCAGCAGCTTGGCCAGTTCGGAGACCCAGTACTTC
CDR3: CASSLASSETQYF

D: -
size: once
V: TRBV18
J: TRBJ2-5
DNA: TGTGCCAGCTCCCCAGCAGGGATGAAAGAGACCCAGTACTTC
CDR3: CASSPAGMKETQYF

D: TRBD2
size: many
V: TRBV7-2
J: TRBJ2-3
DNA: TGTGCCAGCAGCTTAGGTGCTAGCGGGGGGAATCGGCAGTATTTT
CDR3: CASSLGASGGNRQYF

D: -
size: many
V: TRBV2
J: TRBJ2-2
DNA: TGTGCCAGCATGAAAGAAAGCAACACCGGGGAGCTGTTTTTT
CDR3: CASMKESNTGELFF

D: -
size: few
V: TRBV3-1
J: TRBJ1-4
DNA: TGTGCCAGCAGCCAAGTTATGGGAAGGGGGGATGAAAAACTGTTTTTT
CDR3: CASSQVMGRGDEKLFF

D: TRBD2
size: -
V: TRBV4-3
J: TRBJ2-7
DNA: TGCGCCAGCAGCCAAGGGGGGGGAACCCACTACGAGCAGTACTTC
CDR3: CASSQGGGTHYEQYF

D: -
size: many
V: TRBV20-1
J: TRBJ2-5
DNA: TGCAGTGCTAGACAGTACCAAGAGACCCAGTACTTC
CDR3: CSARQYQETQYF

D: -
size: -
V: TRBV7-2
J: TRBJ2-3
DNA: TGTGCCAGCAGCTTAGGGTACAGGTGTTCTTTT
CDR3: CASSLGYRCSF

D: -
size: few
V: TRBV4-2
J: TRBJ1-6
DNA: TGTGCCAGCAGCCAAGATTCCGGGTCTCCACCCCTCCACTTT
CDR3: CASSQDSGSPPLHF

D: -
size: many
V: TRBV5-1
J: TRBJ1-4
DNA: TGCGCCAGCAAGTCGGGAGCAACTAATGAAAAACTGTTTTTT
CDR3: CASKSGATNEKLFF

D: TRBD2
size: few
V: TRBV12-3/TRBV12-4
J: TRBJ2-1
DNA: TGTGCCAGCAGTCCGGGGACTAGCAACAATGAGCAGTTCTTC
CDR3: CASSPGTSNNEQFF

D: -
size: few
V: TRBV6-5
J: TRBJ1-2
DNA: TGTGCCAGCAGGGCACGGATTAACTATGGCTACACCTTC
CDR3: CASRARINYGYTF

D: -
size: few
V: TRBV15
J: TRBJ1-6
DNA: TGTGCCACCAAGGGTAAACAGAGCTCCTATAATTCACCCCTCCACTTT
CDR3: CATKGKQSSYNSPLHF

D: TRBD2
size: many
V: TRBV5-1
J: TRBJ2-2
DNA: TGCGCCAGCAGCTTGGGGCTAGCGGGGAACACCGGGGAGCTGTTTTTT
CDR3: CASSLGLAGNTGELFF

D: -
size: -
V: TRBV5-1
J: TRBJ1-1
DNA: TGCGCCAGCAGCTTGGGACAGACGACCAGGACTGAAGCTTTCTTT
CDR3: CASSLGQTTRTEAFF

D: -
size: few
V: TRBV7-2
J: TRBJ1-2
DNA: TGTGCCAGCAGCTCCTCTTTACTGAGGGGCGTATATGGCTACACCTTC
CDR3: CASSSSLLRGVYGYTF

D: -
size: few
V: TRBV5-1
J: TRBJ2-3
DNA: TGCGCCAGCAGCTTGGGGGTTCAGAGCTCAGATACGCAGTATTTT
CDR3: CASSLGVQSSDTQYF

D: -
size: few
V: TRBV7-9
J: TRBJ2-5
DNA: TGTGCCAGCAGCTCCGCCGCCAGTGAGGAAGAGACCCAGTACTTC
CDR3: CASSSAASEEETQYF

D: TRBD1
size: -
V: TRBV7-9
J: TRBJ2-2
DNA: TGTGCCAGCAGCACTCGGACAGGGGTCGGGGAGCTGTTTTTT
CDR3: CASSTRTGVGELFF

D: TRBD1
size: few
V: TRBV23-1
J: TRBJ2-5
DNA: TGCGCCAGCAGGGGGACAGGATGTTCACGAGAGACCCAGTACTTC
CDR3: CASRGTGCSRETQYF

D: -
size: few
V: TRBV2
J: TRBJ1-4
DNA: TGTGCCAGCAGCACTATAGGGGCAACTAATGAAAAACTGTTTTTT
CDR3: CASSTIGATNEKLFF

D: -
size: few
V: TRBV24-1
J: TRBJ1-5
DNA: TGTGCCACCAGTGATTTGAGTAGCTTAGACAGACCGACAAGCAATCAGCCCCAGCATTTT
CDR3: CATSDLSSLDRPTSNQPQHF

D: -
size: -
V: TRBV4-1
J: TRBJ2-3
DNA: TGCGCCAGCAGCCTACGGGACTTCCCCACAGATACGCAGTATTTT
CDR3: CASSLRDFPTDTQYF

D: -
size: few
V: TRBV5-1
J: TRBJ2-5
DNA: TGCGCCAGCAGCTTGGGGCTAGCGAGCGGGCCGGAAGAGACCCAGTACTTC
CDR3: CASSLGLASGPEETQYF

D: -
size: -
V: TRBV20-1
J: TRBJ2-7
DNA: TGCAGTGCTAGGGGGGTAGGTTCCTACGAGCAGTACTTC
CDR3: CSARGVGSYEQYF

D: TRBD1
size: few
V: TRBV10-3
J: TRBJ1-1
DNA: TGTGCCATCAGAGATGGGACAGGGAACACTGAAGCTTTCTTT
CDR3: CAIRDGTGNTEAFF

D: TRBD1
size: -
V: TRBV4-3
J: TRBJ2-2
DNA: TGCGCCAGCAGCCACCAGGACAGGTACACCGGGGAGCTGTTTTTT
CDR3: CASSHQDRYTGELFF

D: -
size: few
V: TRBV6-2/TRBV6-3
J: TRBJ2-5
DNA: TGTGCCAGCAAGGCGGGGGCCTCGACCCAGTACTTC
CDR3: CASKAGASTQYF

D: -
size: few
V: TRBV11-3
J: TRBJ1-2
DNA: TGTGCCAGCAGCTTGTTCAGGCGTGGCTACACCTTC
CDR3: CASSLFRRGYTF

D: TRBD2
size: -
V: TRBV6-6
J: TRBJ2-3
DNA: TGTGCCAGCAGCTACGGGCTAGCGGCTCGCACAGATACGCAGTATTTT
CDR3: CASSYGLAARTDTQYF

D: -
size: few
V: TRBV7-2
J: TRBJ2-7
DNA: TGTGCCAGCAGCCGGACGGAATTCTACGAGCAGTACTTC
CDR3: CASSRTEFYEQYF

D: -
size: many
V: TRBV4-2
J: TRBJ2-1
DNA: TGTGCCAGCAGCCAAGATCCTCCGGGACATGGTCCAGTGGAGCAGTTCTTC
CDR3: CASSQDPPGHGPVEQFF

D: -
size: few
V: TRBV10-3
J: TRBJ2-5
DNA: TGTGCCATCAGTTCCGCAGCGGGTCCGAGGGGGGAGACCCAGTACTTC
CDR3: CAISSAAGPRGETQYF

D: TRBD1
size: few
V: TRBV5-1
J: TRBJ1-1
DNA: TGCGCCAGCAGGGACAGGGTGGCTACTGAAGCTTTCTTT
CDR3: CASRDRVATEAFF

D: -
size: -
V: TRBV12-3/TRBV12-4
J: TRBJ2-3
DNA: TGTGCCAGCAGTTTGGGAACCACGCAGTATTTT
CDR3: CASSLGTTQYF

D: -
size: many
V: TRBV7-6
J: TRBJ2-1
DNA: TGTGCCAGCAGCCCCCGGGGGTACAATGAGCAGTTCTTC
CDR3: CASSPRGYNEQFF